Each of the 9 T cell receptor beta chains below was sequenced from the same sample in a study of OX40 agonist ivuxolimab in advanced cancers. Using immunoSEQ multiplex PCR, the repertoire was profiled, and TCRdb retains in-frame clones only, with some absent. The sample consists of roughly 70,000 clones, 85% of them appearing once. The input for sequencing was CD4+ or CD8+ T cells sorted from blood, taken in a trial of the OX40 agonist ivuxolimab. These receptor sequences come from an adult with an advanced solid tumor such as melanoma, head and neck, liver or kidney cancer.

V and J are TRBV19 and TRBJ1-5; 9 positions match TRBD1. Germline CDR1 is LNHDA and CDR2 is SQIVND (reference sequence). The trim removed 3 bases at V and 4 bases at J, leaving 7 bases unmatched. The CDR3 covers 16 residues. The DNA of the CDR3 is TGTGCCAGTAGTATCCCTACAGGGGGCAGGAATCAGCCCCAGCATTTT. This codes for CASSIPTGGRNQPQHF.

The rearrangement uses TRBV5-5 and TRBJ1-3; 7 bases are a match to TRBD1. J was trimmed by 0 bases and V by 2 bases; bases with no gene match: 8. CDR1 is SGHKS and CDR2 is YYEKEE in the germline V gene (reference sequence). The CDR3 spans 17 residues. CDR3 protein: CASSFTRDRVSGNTIYF. The CDR3 bases are TGTGCCAGCAGCTTCACTCGGGACAGAGTCTCTGGAAACACCATATATTTT.

This clone was observed a handful of times. The chain recombines TRBV6-1 with TRBJ1-6; D is uncertain. Trimming stripped 2 bases from V and 6 bases from J, with 11 bases between. Germline V gene data show CDR1 as MNHNS and CDR2 as SASEGT. CDR3 length: 15 residues. The CDR3 nucleotides are TGTGCCAGCAGTGAAAGCGTACTGCCTAATTCACCCCTCCACTTT. It translates to CASSESVLPNSPLHF.

J is TRBJ2-5 and V is TRBV25-1, with unresolved D. The CDR3 runs to 14 residues. V lost 2 bases to trimming and J lost 0 bases, with 7 bases between them. In germline, CDR1 is MGHDK, CDR2 SYGVNS. The CDR3 DNA reads as TGTGCCAGCAGTGAAGAGTTTTACCAAGAGACCCAGTACTTC. It is translated as CASSEEFYQETQYF.

The V and J genes are TRBV19 and TRBJ2-7, with D unresolved. This CDR3 contains 14 residues. Germline assignment: CDR1 LNHDA and CDR2 SQIVND (reference sequence). Trimming stripped 3 bases from V and 1 base from J, with 10 bases between. CDR3 sequence reads: CASSIVLLSYEQYF. The DNA of the CDR3 is TGTGCCAGTAGTATCGTTCTGCTATCCTACGAGCAGTACTTC.

This chain connects TRBV29-1 to TRBJ2-3; D is perhaps TRBD2 (6 bases). Germline CDR1 reads SQVTM; CDR2 reads ANQGSEA. The V end was cut by 6 bases, the J end by 8 bases, with 15 bases between. The CDR3 has 12 residues. This CDR3 is CSVNVPEGTQYF. The DNA for the CDR3 is TGCAGCGTCAACGTACCGGAGGGTACGCAGTATTTT.

J is TRBJ2-3 and V is TRBV7-9; TRBD1 might be the D (5 bases). This CDR3 spans 15 amino acids. CDR1 is SEHNR, CDR2 FQNEAQ, per germline (reference sequence). The V end lost 10 bases, the J end lost 2 bases, and 19 bases lay between the germline ends. The chain's CDR3 is CATPWGNPSTDTQYF. CDR3 coding DNA: TGTGCCACCCCTTGGGGCAACCCATCCACAGATACGCAGTATTTT.

This chain connects TRBV27 to TRBJ2-7, with D perhaps assigned TRBD1 or TRBD2 (6 bases each). V lost 2 bases and J 2 bases, leaving 13 bases between the germline ends. The CDR3 runs to 15 residues. CDR1 is MNHEY, CDR2 SMNVEV, per germline (reference sequence). DNA for the CDR3: TGTGCCAGCAGTTTAAGCCTCGGGGGCGCCTACGAGCAGTACTTC. Translation gives CASSLSLGGAYEQYF.

The chain recombines TRBV7-8 with TRBJ2-7, with D perhaps assigned TRBD1 or TRBD2 (5 bases each). Trimming pared 5 bases from V and 0 bases from J, leaving 14 bases between. The CDR3 spans 15 residues. Germline CDR1 is SGHVS and CDR2 is FQNEAQ. CDR3 region: CASSVTGPTSYEQYF. The CDR3 nucleotides are TGTGCCAGCAGCGTCACGGGACCGACCTCCTACGAGCAGTACTTC.